The 9 T cell receptor beta chains below all came from one sample that was sequenced in a study of blood T cell repertoires in COVID-19. Generated by immunoSEQ multiplex PCR, the TCRdb table keeps only in-frame clones and is missing some. The sample records approximately 160,000 clones, 84% being singletons. Sequences were obtained from peripheral blood. The receptors stem from a man aged 35 to 55 who had recovered from COVID-19.

The chain couples TRBV30 to TRBJ1-4; unclear D gene. The CDR3 loop spans 12 amino acids. V shed 0 bases and J shed 8 bases, with 7 bases lying between them. CDR1 and CDR2 (germline): GTSNPN, SVGIG (reference sequence). The CDR3, as DNA: TGTGCCTGGAGTGTAGTAAGCGAAAAACTGTTTTTT. This sequence encodes CAWSVVSEKLFF.

This clone was detected once. V gene TRBV5-4 combines with J gene TRBJ2-7, with TRBD2 matching 11 bases. The CDR3 covers 16 residues. V dropped 0 bases and J dropped 3; count of bases not matched to a gene: 5. The germline CDR1 and CDR2 sequences are SGHNT and YYREEE (reference sequence). This CDR3 reads CASSLEFTSGGYEQYF. The CDR3 DNA reads TGTGCCAGCAGCTTGGAGTTTACTAGCGGGGGCTACGAGCAGTACTTC.

This clone appeared once. The chain joins TRBV7-9 to TRBJ1-4; D unresolved. Germline-derived CDR1 and CDR2 are SEHNR and FQNEAQ (reference sequence). The CDR3 contains 15 residues. V was clipped by 6 bases and J by 2 bases, with 13 bases between them. The DNA of the CDR3 is TGTGCCAGCAGGAACACGGGAGGCACTAATGAAAAACTGTTTTTT. Protein sequence: CASRNTGGTNEKLFF.

This clone was counted a few times. The chain couples TRBV6-4 to TRBJ2-3, with 8 bases matching TRBD2. This CDR3 comprises 16 residues. The V segment lost 2 bases and the J segment 3 bases; nucleotides outside the gene matches: 7. Germline-derived CDR1 and CDR2 are MRHNA and SNTAGT. In DNA, the CDR3 is TGTGCCAGCAGTGACGAGCGGGAGTCACCAACAGATACGCAGTATTTT. This gives the protein CASSDERESPTDTQYF.

This clone was counted between two and nine times. The chain uses TRBV2 and TRBJ2-1; 8 bases match TRBD1. Germline-derived CDR1 and CDR2 are SNHLY and FYNNEI. The CDR3 runs 14 residues. V lost 3 bases to trimming and J lost 4 bases; unmatched junction nucleotides: 2. The CDR3 spells CASSEDRAYNEQFF. The CDR3 nucleotides are TGTGCCAGCAGTGAGGACAGGGCTTACAATGAGCAGTTCTTC. Drawing the rest from reference TRBV2 and TRBJ2-1, the complete variable domain is EPEVTQTPSHQVTQMGQEVILRCVPISNHLYFYWYRQILGQKVEFLVSFYNNEISEKSEIFDDQFSVERPDGSNFTLKIRSTKLEDSAMYFCASSEDRAYNEQFFGPGTRLTVL.

The rearrangement links TRBV15 to TRBJ2-3, with no clear D. The V end was cut by 0 bases, the J end by 5 bases, with 6 bases between. This CDR3 has 13 residues. The V gene's germline CDR1 is LNHNV and CDR2 YYDKDF (reference sequence). The CDR3 is CATSRDGRDTQYF. CDR3 in DNA: TGTGCCACCAGCAGAGATGGCCGAGATACGCAGTATTTT.

This clone was picked up a small number of times. The DNA of the CDR3 is TGTGCCAGCAGTCCCGACAGGCTCAGTGAAAAACTGTTTTTT. Translated: CASSPDRLSEKLFF. The chain couples TRBV6-6 to TRBJ1-4; weak D call: TRBD1 (6 bases). CDR1 and CDR2 (germline): MNHNY, SVGAGI (reference sequence). The CDR3 consists of 14 residues. Trimming shortened V by 5 bases and J by 7 bases, and 14 bases separated the two germline ends.

This clone was counted between two and nine times. The rearrangement joins TRBV18 to TRBJ2-1; 9 bases align to TRBD1. Trimming removed 4 bases from V and 8 bases from J; junction bases left unmatched: 0. The CDR3 runs 12 residues. From germline, CDR1 is KGHSH and CDR2 LQKENI. The CDR3 is CASSRDRDEQFF. The CDR3, as DNA: TGTGCCAGCTCACGGGACAGGGATGAGCAGTTCTTC.

This rearrangement joins TRBV28 to TRBJ2-7; 7 nucleotides agree with TRBD1. The V gene's germline CDR1 is MDHEN and CDR2 SYDVKM. V trimming: 5 bases; J trimming: 4 bases; junction bases outside the gene matches: 8. This CDR3 has 14 residues. CDR3 bases: TGTGCCAGCAGTCCCACAGGGGCAAGGTACGAGCAGTACTTC. Translated, it gives CASSPTGARYEQYF.